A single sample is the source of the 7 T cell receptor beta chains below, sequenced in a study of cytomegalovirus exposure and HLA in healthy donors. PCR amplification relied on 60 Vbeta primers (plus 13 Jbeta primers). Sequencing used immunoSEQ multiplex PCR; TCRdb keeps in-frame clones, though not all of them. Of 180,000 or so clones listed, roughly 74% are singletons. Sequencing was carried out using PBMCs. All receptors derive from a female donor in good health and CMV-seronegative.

The CDR3 protein is CSVARDVDSGANVLTF. The CDR3 nucleotides read TGCAGCGTTGCGCGGGACGTAGACTCTGGGGCCAACGTCCTGACTTTC. The genes are TRBV29-1 and TRBJ2-6; D perhaps matches TRBD2 (6 bases). Germline values: CDR1 SQVTM, CDR2 ANQGSEA. Trimming took off 4 bases at V and 0 bases at J, with 13 bases between the two ends. This CDR3 is built from 16 residues.

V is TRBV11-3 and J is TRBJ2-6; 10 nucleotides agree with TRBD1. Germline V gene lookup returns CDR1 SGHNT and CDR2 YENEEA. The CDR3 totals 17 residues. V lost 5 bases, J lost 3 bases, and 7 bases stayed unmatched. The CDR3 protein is CASSLGTGVSGANVLTF. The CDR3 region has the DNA TGTGCCAGCAGCCTCGGGACAGGGGTTAGTGGGGCCAACGTCCTGACTTTC. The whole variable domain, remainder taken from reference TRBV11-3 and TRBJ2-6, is EAGVVQSPRYKIIEKKQPVAFWCNPISGHNTLYWYLQNLGQGPELLIRYENEEAVDDSQLPKDRFSAERLKGVDSTLKIQPAELGDSAVYLCASSLGTGVSGANVLTFGAGSRLTVL.

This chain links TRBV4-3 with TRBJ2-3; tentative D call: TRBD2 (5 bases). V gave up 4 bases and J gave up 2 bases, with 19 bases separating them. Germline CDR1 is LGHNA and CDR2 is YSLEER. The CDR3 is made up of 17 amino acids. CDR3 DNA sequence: TGCGCCAGCAGCCCGGCCGGGGAATACTTCGTCACAGATACGCAGTATTTT. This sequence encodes CASSPAGEYFVTDTQYF.

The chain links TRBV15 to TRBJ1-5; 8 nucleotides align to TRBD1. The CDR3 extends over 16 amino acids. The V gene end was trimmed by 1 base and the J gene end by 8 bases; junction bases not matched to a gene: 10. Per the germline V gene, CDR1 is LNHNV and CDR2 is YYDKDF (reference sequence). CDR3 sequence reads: CATSRAYGQGWEPQHF. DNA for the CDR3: TGTGCCACCAGCAGAGCGTACGGACAGGGATGGGAGCCCCAGCATTTT.

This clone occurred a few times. This chain's CDR3 is CASSYGQNYGYTF. The CDR3 region has the DNA TGTGCCAGCAGCTATGGGCAGAACTATGGCTACACCTTC. This chain connects TRBV7-9 to TRBJ1-2; no clear D gene. The CDR3 sequence is 13 residues long. Germline lookup yields CDR1 SEHNR and CDR2 FQNEAQ (reference sequence). V gave up 4 bases and J gave up 2 bases, with 8 bases separating them.

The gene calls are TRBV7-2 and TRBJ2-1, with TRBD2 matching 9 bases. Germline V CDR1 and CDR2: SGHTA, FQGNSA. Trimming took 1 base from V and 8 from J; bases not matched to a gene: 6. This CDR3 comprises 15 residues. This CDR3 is CASSLVRGGDYEQFF. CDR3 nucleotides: TGTGCCAGCAGCTTAGTCCGCGGGGGGGACTATGAGCAGTTCTTC.

CDR3 DNA sequence: TGTGCCAGTAGTATCCGGACAGGGCAAAGAGCTAACTATGGCTACACCTTC. Encoded protein: CASSIRTGQRANYGYTF. The chain links TRBV19 to TRBJ1-2; 8 nucleotides match TRBD1. The V gene end was trimmed by 3 bases and the J gene end by 0 bases; junction bases not matched to a gene: 9. The CDR3 has 17 residues. Germline lookup yields CDR1 LNHDA and CDR2 SQIVND (reference sequence).